This T cell receptor (beta chain) was documented in a study of breast tumors, draining lymph nodes, adjacent tissues. General study results and limits: That most tumor T cells come from lymph nodes remained unproven. Compared with basal-like, luminal-like tumors shared significantly more repertoire with nontumor tissue. Most tumor T cells seemingly derive from lymph node, then expand in tumor. Compared with lymph nodes, tumors were less diverse; compared with nontumor tissue, more.

In the case of this clonotype: What it binds is not known.

The lymph nodes were axillary draining lymph nodes from breast cancer patients. TCRdb re-analysed the multiplex PCR reads in MiXCR, keeping a single row per CDR3 protein. The sample holds fewer than 300,000 distinct CDR3 sequences, about 32% seen once. The sequencing input was axillary lymph node tissue. The TCR originated in a female donor with breast cancer. Some clones in this sample may be carry-over from other donors' samples.

The DNA of the CDR3 is TGTGCCAGCAGCGTAGACGGGAATCAGTACTTC. It is translated as CASSVDGNQYF. This chain uses TRBV9 with TRBJ2-5; maybe TRBD2 (5 bases). Germline CDR1 and CDR2: SGDLS and YYNGEE. The germline V and J ends were trimmed by 0 bases and 11 bases, with 8 bases remaining between them. The CDR3 is 11 amino acids. Supplemented by reference TRBV9 and TRBJ2-5, the full variable domain reads DSGVTQTPKHLITATGQRVTLRCSPRSGDLSVYWYQQSLDQGLQFLIQYYNGEERAKGNILERFSAQQFPDLHSELNLSSLELGDSALYFCASSVDGNQYFGPGTRLLVL.